These T cell receptor beta chains were read from a single sample in a study of blood T cells in healthy people across ages. One entry per CDR3 protein, called by TCRdb with MiXCR from the 5' RACE reads. The sample contains about 800,000 distinct CDR3 sequences, 25% of which appear only once. These same data were also listed under a study on T cells of mothers and their children.

Sequencing input: blood. These receptors were obtained from a boy younger than 18 in good health. CDR3s leave out the opening cysteine and the closing phenylalanine or tryptophan. Each record gives: D gene, V gene, CDR3 protein. The D gene is left open where the match is weak.

d_gene: .
v_gene: TRBV4-3
CDR3aa: ASSQDRWQGVNEQF

d_gene: TRBD2
v_gene: TRBV13
CDR3aa: ASSSWTSGGTDTQY

d_gene: .
v_gene: TRBV5-1
CDR3aa: ASSPDNRVGETQY

d_gene: TRBD1
v_gene: TRBV4-3
CDR3aa: ASSRNRGRKETQY

d_gene: .
v_gene: TRBV10-3
CDR3aa: AISESPPLTRAHEQY

d_gene: .
v_gene: TRBV29-1
CDR3aa: SVDRAGAPWGYT

d_gene: .
v_gene: TRBV11-2
CDR3aa: ASSFWGVETQY

d_gene: .
v_gene: TRBV20-1
CDR3aa: SAPFSSYNEQF

d_gene: TRBD1
v_gene: TRBV29-1
CDR3aa: SVGQDRGASTDTQY

d_gene: .
v_gene: TRBV4-3
CDR3aa: ASSQAPIGQGGYNEQF

d_gene: .
v_gene: TRBV20-1
CDR3aa: SAGDNYEQY

d_gene: TRBD1
v_gene: TRBV20-1
CDR3aa: SAIRTGGRKDTEAF

d_gene: .
v_gene: TRBV19
CDR3aa: ASRNRESSQPQH

d_gene: .
v_gene: TRBV28
CDR3aa: ASSLPATNEKLF

d_gene: TRBD1
v_gene: TRBV13
CDR3aa: ASSFPGQGRDKKLF

d_gene: .
v_gene: TRBV28
CDR3aa: ASSLLGGSSGNTIY

d_gene: TRBD2
v_gene: TRBV20-1
CDR3aa: SARDHTGLGTREDTQY

d_gene: .
v_gene: TRBV28
CDR3aa: ASSLSPFTDTQY

d_gene: .
v_gene: TRBV20-1
CDR3aa: SARVGVGTEYNEQF

d_gene: TRBD1
v_gene: TRBV27
CDR3aa: ASSSNRGLPKEDTEAF

d_gene: TRBD2
v_gene: TRBV6-2/TRBV6-3
CDR3aa: ASSYLLAEPGEQY

d_gene: .
v_gene: TRBV7-2
CDR3aa: ASSSRGGLTDLAKNIQY

d_gene: TRBD2
v_gene: TRBV29-1
CDR3aa: SALGGASGKLSYNEQF

d_gene: .
v_gene: TRBV3-1
CDR3aa: ASSQEGELF

d_gene: TRBD1
v_gene: TRBV28
CDR3aa: ASSLRRQGAGQPQH

d_gene: .
v_gene: TRBV28
CDR3aa: ASSPLDFRDTEAF

d_gene: TRBD1
v_gene: TRBV28
CDR3aa: ASSLADRVSYEQY

d_gene: TRBD1
v_gene: TRBV6-2/TRBV6-3
CDR3aa: ASIQYRDRSYEQY

d_gene: TRBD2
v_gene: TRBV6-5
CDR3aa: ASRGLAGARQETQY

d_gene: TRBD2
v_gene: TRBV29-1
CDR3aa: SVRLAGNTDTQY

d_gene: .
v_gene: TRBV4-3
CDR3aa: ASSQDRAEFSEKLF

d_gene: .
v_gene: TRBV3-1
CDR3aa: ASSPGSLGQETQY

d_gene: .
v_gene: TRBV27
CDR3aa: ASSSEVQRAAGHEQY

d_gene: .
v_gene: TRBV11-2
CDR3aa: ASSLVPGAEAF

d_gene: .
v_gene: TRBV14
CDR3aa: ASSQVQSSYEQY

d_gene: .
v_gene: TRBV27
CDR3aa: ASSPGVSANEKLF

d_gene: .
v_gene: TRBV5-8
CDR3aa: ASSLVSVLSSYAQY

d_gene: TRBD2
v_gene: TRBV25-1
CDR3aa: ASSWRLAGGADTQY

d_gene: TRBD1
v_gene: TRBV19
CDR3aa: ASSPTGAAYEQY

d_gene: .
v_gene: TRBV7-3
CDR3aa: ASSLGDGTAFEQY

d_gene: TRBD2
v_gene: TRBV4-3
CDR3aa: ASSQGPGLADNEQF

d_gene: .
v_gene: TRBV6-2/TRBV6-3
CDR3aa: ASSYSLELSLLNTEAF

d_gene: .
v_gene: TRBV11-3
CDR3aa: ASSLEISGEQF

d_gene: .
v_gene: TRBV27
CDR3aa: ASSLFGNGVNTEAF

d_gene: .
v_gene: TRBV7-2
CDR3aa: ASTTRKTGGVETQY

d_gene: TRBD1
v_gene: TRBV19
CDR3aa: ASSEPRTGLEYGYT

d_gene: .
v_gene: TRBV7-8
CDR3aa: ASSVGWTATGELF

d_gene: .
v_gene: TRBV7-2
CDR3aa: ASSPQTGSLYGYT

d_gene: .
v_gene: TRBV20-1
CDR3aa: SARRTGSGHEQY

d_gene: .
v_gene: TRBV4-3
CDR3aa: ASSQVGGLSGEKLF

d_gene: TRBD1
v_gene: TRBV7-9
CDR3aa: ASSAPDRGVYEQY

d_gene: .
v_gene: TRBV2
CDR3aa: ASSEYQGTNEKLF

d_gene: .
v_gene: TRBV7-9
CDR3aa: ASSDYRTVTEAF

d_gene: .
v_gene: TRBV20-1
CDR3aa: SAPDRNQETQY

d_gene: TRBD2
v_gene: TRBV6-1
CDR3aa: ASREAGGLAKNIQY

d_gene: TRBD1
v_gene: TRBV7-2
CDR3aa: ASSLVDRGDTEAF

d_gene: .
v_gene: TRBV6-5
CDR3aa: ASSSGKSDTQY

d_gene: .
v_gene: TRBV4-3
CDR3aa: ASSYRGQQDEAF

d_gene: .
v_gene: TRBV2
CDR3aa: ASRPGRSGANVLT

d_gene: TRBD2
v_gene: TRBV24-1
CDR3aa: ATSDSSVASGNNEQF